Listed here are 16 T cell receptor beta chains from one sample, sequenced in a study of cytomegalovirus exposure and HLA in healthy donors. Use of 60 Vbeta and 13 Jbeta primers characterized the PCR. TCRdb's table, derived via immunoSEQ multiplex PCR, lists solely in-frame clones and lacks some. The repertoire holds 95,000 to 110,000 clones, with about four fifths as singletons. The sequencing input was PBMCs. The receptors were gathered from a man aged 25 to 40 in good health and CMV-seropositive.

V is TRBV7-9 and J is TRBJ1-3; unclear D gene. CDR1 is SEHNR and CDR2 is FQNEAQ in the germline V gene (reference sequence). The CDR3 runs to 15 residues. Deletions cut 1 base from V and 4 bases from J, with 11 bases between. This CDR3 is CASSLGPLLGNTIYF. In DNA form, the CDR3 reads TGTGCCAGCAGCTTAGGGCCCCTGCTGGGAAACACCATATATTTT.

The V call is TRBV2, the J call TRBJ2-7; unclear D gene. The CDR3 has 13 amino acids. The germline V gene has CDR1 SNHLY and CDR2 FYNNEI. V was pared by 5 bases and J by 7 bases, with 15 bases between. Here the CDR3 reads CASSNPEEMEQYF. The CDR3 DNA reads as TGTGCCAGCAGTAACCCTGAGGAGATGGAGCAGTACTTC.

This chain connects TRBV5-6 to TRBJ1-2, with 8 positions matching TRBD1. The CDR3 covers 16 residues. Germline CDR1 SGHDT, CDR2 YYEEEE. After removal of 4 bases from V and 10 bases from J, the junction contained 18 bases not matched to a gene. The CDR3 DNA reads as TGTGCCAGCAGCCCGAACCCGCCGAGCGGGACAGGTGACTACACCTTC. Translation: CASSPNPPSGTGDYTF. The full variable domain, with the rest looked up from reference TRBV5-6 and TRBJ1-2, is DAGVTQSPTHLIKTRGQQVTLRCSPKSGHDTVSWYQQALGQGPQFIFQYYEEEERQRGNFPDRFSGHQFPNYSSELNVNALLLGDSALYLCASSPNPPSGTGDYTFGSGTRLTVV.

The CDR3 DNA reads TGTGCCAGCAGCGGGGGGCGCGGCACTGAAGCTTTCTTT. Its protein product is CASSGGRGTEAFF. The chain joins TRBV9 to TRBJ1-1; D may be TRBD1 (6 bases). CDR3 length equals 13 residues. The germline CDR1 and CDR2 sequences are SGDLS and YYNGEE. Trimming cost V 3 bases and J 4 bases, with 10 bases left between them.

The genes are TRBV10-1 and TRBJ2-1; the D gene is possibly TRBD1 (6 bases). V shed 3 bases and J shed 5 bases, with 14 bases lying between them. The CDR3 covers 15 residues. The germline V gene encodes CDR1 WNHNN and CDR2 SYGVQD (reference sequence). The CDR3 spells CASSDQGPLDNEQFF. Here the CDR3 DNA reads TGCGCCAGCAGTGACCAGGGGCCCTTGGACAATGAGCAGTTCTTC.

This CDR3 reads CASSGQGGIRNEKLFF. CDR3 coding DNA: TGTGCCAGCAGTGGACAGGGAGGAATCCGAAATGAAAAACTGTTTTTT. The chain links TRBV6-1 to TRBJ1-4, with 7 bases that match TRBD1. The germline gives CDR1 MNHNS, CDR2 SASEGT. The CDR3 covers 16 residues. Unmatched junction bases numbered 10, after V lost 4 bases and J lost 5 bases.

This chain uses TRBV11-3 with TRBJ2-7; weak D call: TRBD1 (5 bases). Germline lookup yields CDR1 SGHNT and CDR2 YENEEA. V lost 1 base and J lost 0, with 13 bases in between. This CDR3 is 16 amino acids long. The CDR3 DNA is TGTGCCAGCAGCTTAGGGGTACAGGAGATCTCCTACGAGCAGTACTTC. Residues: CASSLGVQEISYEQYF.

This chain joins TRBV10-3 and TRBJ1-4; TRBD1 matches 9 bases. The CDR3 has 17 amino acids. V was clipped by 3 bases and J by 6 bases; unmatched bases: 11. The germline CDR1 and CDR2 sequences are ENHRY and SYGVKD. The CDR3, as DNA: TGTGCCATCAGTGATGACAGGGGGTATCGGGAGGATGAAAAACTGTTTTTT. This sequence encodes CAISDDRGYREDEKLFF.

The genes are TRBV14 and TRBJ1-6; no clear D gene. CDR1 and CDR2 (germline): SGHDN, FVKESK. This CDR3 has 13 amino acids. Between the trimmed V and J ends, which lost 0 bases and 13 bases, there was a span of 10 bases. The CDR3 region is CASSQDHLEPLHF. The CDR3 DNA reads TGTGCCAGCAGCCAAGACCACCTCGAGCCCCTCCACTTT.

The rearrangement links TRBV25-1 to TRBJ2-5; TRBD2 matches 9 bases. This CDR3 is built from 16 residues. Germline V CDR1 and CDR2: MGHDK, SYGVNS. With 9 bases clipped from V and 1 base from J, the junction kept 12 bases outside the gene matches. The CDR3 is CARAGLAGRTQETQYF. As DNA, the CDR3 is TGTGCCAGGGCGGGGCTAGCGGGGAGAACCCAAGAGACCCAGTACTTC.

V is TRBV25-1 and J is TRBJ2-7; 7 nucleotides line up with TRBD1. V was pared by 7 bases and J by 3 bases, with 9 bases of the junction left unmatched. Germline values: CDR1 MGHDK, CDR2 SYGVNS. The CDR3 is 14 residues long. In nucleotides, the CDR3 is TGTGCCAGCATGAGACAGGGAAAAGGCTACGAGCAGTACTTC. Its protein product is CASMRQGKGYEQYF.

The CDR3 coding sequence is TGTGCCAGCAGCTTAGCGGGAGGAGATGAGCAGTTCTTC. Amino acid sequence: CASSLAGGDEQFF. The V and J genes are TRBV11-3 and TRBJ2-1; 7 bases map to TRBD2. This CDR3 comprises 13 residues. J was trimmed by 8 bases and V by 1 base; bases with no gene match: 2. Per the germline V gene, CDR1 is SGHNT and CDR2 is YENEEA. The full variable domain, with the rest looked up from reference TRBV11-3 and TRBJ2-1, is EAGVVQSPRYKIIEKKQPVAFWCNPISGHNTLYWYLQNLGQGPELLIRYENEEAVDDSQLPKDRFSAERLKGVDSTLKIQPAELGDSAVYLCASSLAGGDEQFFGPGTRLTVL.

The V gene is TRBV2, the J gene TRBJ2-6, with D possibly matching TRBD2 (5 bases). Germline lookup yields CDR1 SNHLY and CDR2 FYNNEI. CDR3 size: 14 residues. V was trimmed by 4 bases and J by 11 bases, leaving 15 bases between them. This chain's CDR3 is CASSVRGVADVLTF. The CDR3 DNA follows: TGTGCCAGCAGTGTCCGGGGTGTCGCGGACGTCCTGACTTTC.

This clone has just a few counts. The V call is TRBV18, the J call TRBJ1-5; 9 positions match TRBD1. This CDR3 has 14 amino acids. Trimming at V came to 5 bases and at J to 4 bases, leaving 3 bases not matched to a gene. Per the germline V gene, CDR1 is KGHSH and CDR2 is LQKENI. The CDR3 reads CASSAGQGNQPQHF. CDR3 DNA sequence: TGTGCCAGCTCAGCCGGACAGGGGAATCAGCCCCAGCATTTT.

The chain combines TRBV11-2 with TRBJ2-1, with a possible D match to TRBD2 (5 bases). CDR1 is SGHAT and CDR2 is FQNNGV in the germline V gene. The V gene lost 1 base and the J gene lost 10 bases, with 5 bases spanning the gap. CDR3 size: 11 residues. Here the CDR3 DNA reads TGTGCCAGCAGCTTAGGAGGGGAGCAGTTCTTC. Its translation is CASSLGGEQFF.

V is TRBV13 and J is TRBJ2-1; 8 positions match TRBD1. CDR3 length: 13 residues. V shed 1 base, J shed 9 bases, and the junction held 2 bases outside the gene matches. Germline V CDR1 and CDR2: PRHDT, FYEKMQ (reference sequence). In nucleotides, the CDR3 is TGTGCCAGCAGCTTAGTGGACAGGGCTGAGCAGTTCTTC. The encoded protein is CASSLVDRAEQFF.